The 29 T cell receptor beta chains in this list originate from one sample, sequenced in a study of blood T cell repertoires in COVID-19. Some clones are missing from TCRdb's copy, which holds only in-frame ones; the method was immunoSEQ multiplex PCR. The top ten hold less than 5.5% of the sample, which has 290,000 or so clones, around 84% seen once. Source material: PBMCs or T cells enriched from blood (not recorded which). These TCRs come from a man aged 40-55 years who had been exposed to COVID-19.

The chain couples TRBV5-1 to TRBJ1-1; maybe TRBD1 (5 bases). The CDR3 extends over 15 amino acids. The V gene's germline CDR1 is SGHRS and CDR2 YFSETQ. Trimming took 4 bases from V and 3 from J, leaving 16 bases between them. CDR3 DNA: TGCGCCAGCAGCCCCGAACGCCAGGGTCACACTGAAGCTTTCTTT. It encodes CASSPERQGHTEAFF.

The rearrangement joins TRBV7-9 to TRBJ2-1, with 12 bases lining up with TRBD2. The CDR3 extends over 15 amino acids. In germline, CDR1 is SEHNR, CDR2 FQNEAQ (reference sequence). V lost 4 bases, J lost 8 bases, and 6 bases stayed unmatched. CDR3 region: CASSSLAGGPDEQFF. For the CDR3, the DNA is TGTGCCAGCAGCTCTCTAGCGGGAGGGCCTGATGAGCAGTTCTTC.

This clone was seen only a few times. J is TRBJ2-2 and V is TRBV5-1, with D perhaps matching TRBD1 (6 bases). Trimming pared 7 bases from V and 5 bases from J, leaving 15 bases between. Per germline, CDR1 SGHRS and CDR2 YFSETQ. The CDR3 has 14 residues. The CDR3 DNA is TGCGCCAGCCAAGACAGGCTCGGTACCGGGGAGCTGTTTTTT. Amino acids: CASQDRLGTGELFF.

The chain combines TRBV11-2 with TRBJ1-2, with D unresolved. CDR3 size: 13 residues. The germline V gene has CDR1 SGHAT and CDR2 FQNNGV. Deletions cut 1 base from V and 8 bases from J, with 11 bases between. CDR3 sequence reads: CASSLGEFRGYTF. The CDR3 bases are TGTGCCAGCAGCTTAGGAGAGTTTCGGGGCTACACCTTC. The full variable domain, completed using reference TRBV11-2 and TRBJ1-2, is EAGVAQSPRYKIIEKRQSVAFWCNPISGHATLYWYQQILGQGPKLLIQFQNNGVVDDSQLPKDRFSAERLKGVDSTLKIQPAKLEDSAVYLCASSLGEFRGYTFGSGTRLTVV.

This clone was counted between two and nine times. V is TRBV5-8 and J is TRBJ2-1; no clear D gene. The CDR3 has 13 amino acids. V was shortened by 1 base and J by 6 bases, with 8 bases between the two germline ends. Germline V gene lookup returns CDR1 SGHTS and CDR2 YDEGEE. In DNA form, the CDR3 reads TGTGCCAGCAGCTTGATGGCTAGCAATGAGCAGTTCTTC. Amino acid sequence: CASSLMASNEQFF.

DNA for the CDR3: TGTGCCAGCAGCTTGGTACAGGGGGCCTACGAGCAGTACTTC. Residues: CASSLVQGAYEQYF. V is TRBV7-2 and J is TRBJ2-7, with TRBD1 matching over 8 bases. Germline V gene sequence: CDR1 SGHTA, CDR2 FQGNSA. Unmatched junction bases numbered 3, after V lost 3 bases and J lost 2 bases. The CDR3 runs 14 residues.

The V and J genes are TRBV5-4 and TRBJ2-2, with 8 bases matching TRBD2. The CDR3 extends over 16 amino acids. CDR1 and CDR2 (germline): SGHNT, YYREEE (reference sequence). V trimming: 1 base; J trimming: 5 bases; junction bases outside the gene matches: 7. In DNA, the CDR3 is TGTGCCAGCAGCTTGACGAGCGGGAGTAGGACCGGGGAGCTGTTTTTT. Amino acids: CASSLTSGSRTGELFF.

The V call is TRBV30, the J call TRBJ2-3; D is possibly TRBD1 (5 bases). V was trimmed by 5 bases and J by 5 bases, leaving 14 bases between them. The V gene's germline CDR1 is GTSNPN and CDR2 SVGIG (reference sequence). The CDR3 is 13 residues long. This CDR3 reads CAWARGLGDTQYF. CDR3 DNA: TGTGCCTGGGCTAGGGGTCTTGGAGATACGCAGTATTTT. Full variable domain (outside the CDR3, taken from reference TRBV30 and TRBJ2-3): SQTIHQWPATLVQPVGSPLSLECTVEGTSNPNLYWYRQAAGRGLQLLFYSVGIGQISSEVPQNLSASRPQDRQFILSSKKLLLSDSGFYLCAWARGLGDTQYFGPGTRLTVL.

The chain has TRBV12-3 or TRBV12-4 and TRBJ2-1; no definite D call. This CDR3 has 13 amino acids. The V end was cut by 6 bases, the J end by 3 bases, with 9 bases between. The CDR3 loop reads CASSLKRYNEQFF. DNA for the CDR3: TGTGCCAGCAGCCTCAAGCGCTACAATGAGCAGTTCTTC.

The rearrangement uses TRBV27 and TRBJ1-1; 9 nucleotides align to TRBD1. Germline CDR1 and CDR2: MNHEY and SMNVEV (reference sequence). This CDR3 is built from 16 residues. After removal of 5 bases from V and 0 bases from J, the junction contained 7 bases not matched to a gene. The CDR3 DNA reads as TGTGCCAGCAGTCCCGGGACAGGGACTATGAACACTGAAGCTTTCTTT. It translates to CASSPGTGTMNTEAFF.

This clone was seen a few times. The chain carries TRBV11-3 and TRBJ2-2; D gene uncertain. The germline V and J ends were trimmed by 0 bases and 4 bases, with 6 bases remaining between them. The CDR3 runs to 14 residues. Germline CDR1 reads SGHNT; CDR2 reads YENEEA. CDR3: CASSLEASTGELFF. For the CDR3, the DNA is TGTGCCAGCAGCTTAGAAGCGAGCACCGGGGAGCTGTTTTTT.

The rearrangement joins TRBV5-1 to TRBJ2-7, with D unresolved. Germline CDR1 and CDR2: SGHRS and YFSETQ. Trimming stripped 5 bases from V and 1 base from J, with 10 bases between. This CDR3 is built from 13 residues. CDR3: CASSFAESYEQYF. For the CDR3, the DNA is TGCGCCAGCAGTTTTGCGGAATCCTACGAGCAGTACTTC.

The gene calls are TRBV3-1 (or the pseudogene TRBV3-2) and TRBJ2-5; 8 bases agree with TRBD2. Germline V gives CDR1 LGHDT, CDR2 YNNKEL (reference sequence). This CDR3 is 14 amino acids long. V shed 7 bases and J 5 bases; nucleotides not matched to a gene: 9. The CDR3 loop reads CASNTRGGRETQYF. The CDR3 nucleotides read TGTGCCAGCAACACTCGGGGGGGCCGGGAGACCCAGTACTTC.

This clone showed up just a few times. At one boundary the junction diverges from the germline segment, which might be a read error. This chain links TRBV6-6 with TRBJ2-1, with a tentative D call TRBD2 (6 bases). This CDR3 has 13 amino acids. The germline V gene encodes CDR1 MNHNY and CDR2 SVGAGI (reference sequence). The CDR3 DNA reads TGTGCCAGCACGGTGGAGGGATACAGTGAGCAGTTCTTC. Protein product: CASTVEGYSEQFF.

The chain joins TRBV4-1 to TRBJ1-5; D gene ambiguous. This CDR3 has 16 amino acids. Germline CDR1 and CDR2: MGHRA and YSYEKL. V lost 0 bases, J lost 5 bases, and 14 bases lay in between. CDR3 protein: CASSQDEGWSYQPQHF. The CDR3 DNA sequence: TGCGCCAGCAGCCAAGATGAGGGATGGAGTTATCAGCCCCAGCATTTT.

This chain uses TRBV10-3 with TRBJ1-1; no clear D gene. V was pared by 3 bases and J by 5 bases, with 4 bases between. This CDR3 has 11 amino acids. In germline, CDR1 is ENHRY, CDR2 SYGVKD. CDR3: CAISDMTEAFF. CDR3 DNA: TGTGCCATCAGTGATATGACTGAAGCTTTCTTT.

The J gene is TRBJ2-1, the V gene TRBV20-1; TRBD2 matches 12 bases. The germline gives CDR1 DFQATT, CDR2 SNEGSKA (reference sequence). This CDR3 region has 14 residues. Losses at the gene ends were 3 bases for V and 9 bases for J; bases not matched to a gene: 6. The CDR3 sequence is CSASLAGGPGEQFF. CDR3 coding DNA: TGCAGTGCTAGTCTAGCGGGAGGGCCCGGTGAGCAGTTCTTC.

The V call is TRBV5-1, the J call TRBJ1-1; no clear D gene. The CDR3 runs 13 residues. The ends were cut back, 3 bases at V and 3 bases at J, with 9 bases in the middle. The germline V gene has CDR1 SGHRS and CDR2 YFSETQ. In DNA form, the CDR3 reads TGCGCCAGCAGCTCACTTCAGGACACTGAAGCTTTCTTT. Translated: CASSSLQDTEAFF.

V and J are TRBV18 and TRBJ1-4; D gene ambiguous. This CDR3 spans 13 amino acids. Trimming removed 4 bases from V and 6 bases from J, with 9 bases in between. The germline V gene encodes CDR1 KGHSH and CDR2 LQKENI. The CDR3 DNA reads TGTGCCAGCTCACTCGAGACTCATGAAAAACTGTTTTTT. It specifies CASSLETHEKLFF.

This chain uses TRBV19 with TRBJ2-7; TRBD2 is a possible D gene (5 bases). Germline-derived CDR1 and CDR2 are LNHDA and SQIVND (reference sequence). The V and J ends lost 6 bases and 2 bases respectively, with 8 bases between them. The CDR3 is 12 residues long. CDR3 bases: TGTGCCAGTAGGCGGGTACCCTACGAGCAGTACTTC. It yields the protein CASRRVPYEQYF.

The V gene is TRBV6-4, the J gene TRBJ2-7, with 7 positions matching TRBD1. There are 15 residues in the CDR3. Germline V CDR1 and CDR2: MRHNA, SNTAGT. J was trimmed by 6 bases and V by 4 bases; bases with no gene match: 12. CDR3 sequence reads: CASSVSGTATSEQYF. CDR3 in DNA: TGTGCCAGCAGTGTTTCCGGGACAGCTACCTCCGAGCAGTACTTC.

Here the CDR3 DNA reads TGTGCCAGCAGCCCAGGGGCCTACGAGCAGTACTTC. Translation: CASSPGAYEQYF. The chain has TRBV28 and TRBJ2-7, with TRBD1 as a possible D gene (6 bases). The CDR3 consists of 12 residues. Germline V lookup: CDR1 MDHEN, CDR2 SYDVKM. Trimming stripped 6 bases from V and 2 bases from J, with 8 bases between.

The chain links TRBV3-1 (or the pseudogene TRBV3-2) to TRBJ1-5; 7 bases line up with TRBD1. The CDR3 sequence is 15 residues long. CDR1 LGHDT and CDR2 YNNKEL come from the germline V gene (reference sequence). Trimming removed 8 bases from V and 4 bases from J; junction bases left unmatched: 11. This CDR3 reads CASSLTGDPNQPQHF. As DNA, the CDR3 is TGTGCCAGCTCGTTAACAGGGGACCCAAATCAGCCCCAGCATTTT.

This chain joins TRBV7-8 and TRBJ1-2, with D possibly being TRBD1 (5 bases). The CDR3 is made up of 15 amino acids. Germline-derived CDR1 and CDR2 are SGHVS and FQNEAQ. V lost 5 bases and J 4 bases, leaving 17 bases between the germline ends. The CDR3 nucleotides are TGTGCCAGCAGCCTAGGGGCAGGGACTTCCTATGGCTACACCTTC. This encodes CASSLGAGTSYGYTF.

V gene TRBV27 combines with J gene TRBJ1-5, with a weak D call TRBD1 (6 bases). Germline V gene lookup returns CDR1 MNHEY and CDR2 SMNVEV (reference sequence). V was cut by 9 bases and J by 1 base, with 19 bases left in between. This CDR3 region has 16 residues. CDR3 residues: CASSDSRIESNQPQHF. CDR3 DNA sequence: TGTGCCAGTTCGGACAGCCGGATAGAGAGCAATCAGCCCCAGCATTTT.

The V and J genes are TRBV10-3 and TRBJ2-2, with 7 bases fitting TRBD2. Germline CDR1 and CDR2: ENHRY and SYGVKD. The J segment lost 1 base and the V segment lost 7 bases, leaving 0 bases of the junction unmatched. There are 13 residues in the CDR3. The DNA for the CDR3 is TGTGCCATCACTAGCGGGAACACCGGGGAGCTGTTTTTT. This translates into CAITSGNTGELFF.

V is TRBV2 and J is TRBJ1-2, with TRBD1 matching 9 bases. Germline CDR1 reads SNHLY; CDR2 reads FYNNEI. With 6 bases clipped from V and 5 bases from J, the junction kept 10 bases outside the gene matches. CDR3 length equals 15 residues. CDR3 coding DNA: TGTGCCAGCAGCCCTAGCGGACAGGGGACGTATGGCTACACCTTC. It yields the protein CASSPSGQGTYGYTF.

The genes are TRBV12-3 or TRBV12-4 and TRBJ2-4; tentatively, D is TRBD1 (5 bases). The CDR3 length is 13 residues. With 5 bases removed from V and 8 bases from J, the gap between germline ends came to 13 bases. CDR3 sequence: CASSREVGDIQYF. The CDR3 DNA is TGTGCCAGCAGTCGAGAGGTAGGGGACATTCAGTACTTC.

This rearrangement joins TRBV28 to TRBJ2-4; a possible D gene is TRBD1 (5 bases). V lost 3 bases, J lost 8 bases, and 17 bases lay in between. Germline-derived CDR1 and CDR2 are MDHEN and SYDVKM. The CDR3 has 15 amino acids. CDR3 sequence: CASSFARPGSDIQYF. DNA for the CDR3: TGTGCCAGCAGTTTCGCACGGCCAGGGTCGGACATTCAGTACTTC.